What follows describes a single T cell receptor beta chain. These data originate in a study of T cells expressing NK-cell markers. TCRdb re-called the 5' RACE reads and shows each CDR3 protein once, DNA omitted. The sample includes about 8,000 distinct CDR3 sequences. Germline V gives CDR1 SNHLY, CDR2 FYNNEI. CDR3 length: 14 amino acids. The V and J genes are TRBV2 and TRBJ2-5; TCRdb proposes TRBD1, but this gene call is untestable without DNA. Source material: blood T cells: a sorted CD56 or NKG2C T cell subset, CD4+ or CD8+ T cells, or bulk PBMC T cells (not recorded which). This clonotype originated in a man aged 18 to 30 in good health. The CDR3 reads CASSEGARGETQYF.